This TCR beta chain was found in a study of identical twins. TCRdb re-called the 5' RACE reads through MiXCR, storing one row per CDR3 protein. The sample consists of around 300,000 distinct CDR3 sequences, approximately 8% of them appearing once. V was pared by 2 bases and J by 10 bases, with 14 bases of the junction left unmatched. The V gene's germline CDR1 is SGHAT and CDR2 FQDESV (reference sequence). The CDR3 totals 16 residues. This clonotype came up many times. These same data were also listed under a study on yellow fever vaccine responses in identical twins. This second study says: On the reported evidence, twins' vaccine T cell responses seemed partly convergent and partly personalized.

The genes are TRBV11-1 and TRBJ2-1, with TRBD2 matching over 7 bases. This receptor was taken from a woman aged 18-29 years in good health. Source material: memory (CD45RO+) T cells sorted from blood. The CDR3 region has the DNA TGTGCCAGCAGCTTAACCCGACCGGGAGGTACCAGGGAGCAGTTCTTC. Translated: CASSLTRPGGTREQFF. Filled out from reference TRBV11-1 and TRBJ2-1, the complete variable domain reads EAEVAQSPRYKITEKSQAVAFWCDPISGHATLYWYRQILGQGPELLVQFQDESVVDDSQLPKDRFSAERLKGVDSTLKIQPAELGDSAMYLCASSLTRPGGTREQFFGPGTRLTVL.